This is a list of T cell receptor beta chains from one sample in a study of blood T cells in healthy people across ages. TCRdb reanalysed the 5' RACE reads using MiXCR and keeps one entry per CDR3 protein. The sample comprises approximately 1,000,000 distinct CDR3 sequences, approximately 38% of which are singletons, and about 12% rests with the top ten. The specimen was blood. Receptors originate from a man aged 18-30 years in good health. Each CDR3 is given without its conserved first and last residue. Fields, in order: V gene, J gene, CDR3 protein.

>TRBV7-2|TRBJ2-1
ASSLILEQF
>TRBV20-1|TRBJ2-6
SARDFSGANVLT
>TRBV6-2/TRBV6-3|TRBJ1-5
ATMTVNQPQH
>TRBV12-3/TRBV12-4|TRBJ1-6
ASSQGTSRSPLH
>TRBV7-2|TRBJ1-1
ASSFWAGENTEAF
>TRBV6-2/TRBV6-3|TRBJ2-7
ASGHGPSYEQY
>TRBV9|TRBJ1-1
ASSTPGTGGGNTEAF
>TRBV29-1|TRBJ1-1
SVEWDQGGTEAF
>TRBV7-2|TRBJ2-7
ASSPMFDSSYEQY
>TRBV13|TRBJ2-5
ASSLESDEQY
>TRBV3-1|TRBJ2-1
ASSHAGYNNEQF
>TRBV3-1|TRBJ2-4
ASSQDAVWAKNIQY
>TRBV20-1|TRBJ2-7
SAAPSEHQKAKNTQY
>TRBV4-2|TRBJ1-2
ASSQVTHRDGFYGYT
>TRBV6-5|TRBJ1-2
ASSPGTMNYGYT
>TRBV6-5|TRBJ2-3
ASSYGEGTDTQY
>TRBV4-1|TRBJ1-4
ASSPGTDNEKLF
>TRBV4-3|TRBJ1-1
ASSQDGHGGMEAF
>TRBV5-1|TRBJ2-7
ASSLGDLLYEQY
>TRBV6-4|TRBJ1-2
ASSDSSAGLGYT
>TRBV30|TRBJ1-2
AGIQGFSYGYT
>TRBV24-1|TRBJ2-2
ATSDQDRSNTGELF
>TRBV7-2|TRBJ2-7
ASSLAAQGTYEQY
>TRBV4-3|TRBJ2-1
ASSQDSERTTLYNEQF
>TRBV29-1|TRBJ2-7
SVATGLRGSYEQY
>TRBV25-1|TRBJ1-4
ASSEFRDRGTTNEKLF
>TRBV5-1|TRBJ1-2
ASSFGSGDNYGYT
>TRBV20-1|TRBJ1-6
SARERVSLH
>TRBV7-9|TRBJ2-1
ASSGTGTNYEQF